This TCR beta chain derives from a study of control samples from healthy donors and cancer patients. TCRdb keeps only in-frame clones here, not all; method: immunoSEQ multiplex PCR. This table holds roughly 80,000 clones, 80% to 95% found once. Trimming removed 1 base from V and 0 bases from J, with 9 bases in between. The germline V gene has CDR1 GTSNPN and CDR2 SVGIG (reference sequence). CDR3 length equals 15 residues. Sequenced material: blood. This sequence joins TRBV30 and TRBJ1-4; D gene uncertain. This sequence was found in a woman aged 55-69 years in good health. CDR3 sequence reads: CAWSGWGTTNEKLFF. DNA for the CDR3: TGTGCCTGGAGTGGATGGGGAACAACTAATGAAAAACTGTTTTTT. The full variable domain, in which reference TRBV30 and TRBJ1-4 provide the parts outside the CDR3, is SQTIHQWPATLVQPVGSPLSLECTVEGTSNPNLYWYRQAAGRGLQLLFYSVGIGQISSEVPQNLSASRPQDRQFILSSKKLLLSDSGFYLCAWSGWGTTNEKLFFGSGTQLSVL.